What follows is one T cell receptor (beta chain) and its context. Its antigen remains unidentified. V was cut by 5 bases and J by 3 bases, with 16 bases left in between. The CDR3 sequence is 14 residues long. Germline V gene lookup returns CDR1 SQVTM and CDR2 ANQGSEA. This sample stems from a study of blood T cells in healthy people across ages. Broader study findings: When set beside aged donors, long-lived donors presented more naive CD4+ cells and higher diversity.

For the second PCR, which ran for 7 to 11 cycles, a sample-barcoded 5' primer and a J-beta primer mix were used. From the 5' RACE reads, TCRdb called clonotypes with MiXCR, one entry per CDR3 protein. The sample shows over 1,500,000 distinct CDR3 sequences, approximately 40% of them seen only once. Isolation of PBMCs gave at least 6 million cells per sample. The clonotype originates from a human donor in good health. The chain recombines TRBV29-1 with TRBJ2-5; D perhaps matches TRBD1 (5 bases). The sequencing input was blood. The CDR3 DNA follows: TGCAGCGTTAAGCCTCCAGGGTGGGAAGAGACCCAGTACTTC. This translates into CSVKPPGWEETQYF.